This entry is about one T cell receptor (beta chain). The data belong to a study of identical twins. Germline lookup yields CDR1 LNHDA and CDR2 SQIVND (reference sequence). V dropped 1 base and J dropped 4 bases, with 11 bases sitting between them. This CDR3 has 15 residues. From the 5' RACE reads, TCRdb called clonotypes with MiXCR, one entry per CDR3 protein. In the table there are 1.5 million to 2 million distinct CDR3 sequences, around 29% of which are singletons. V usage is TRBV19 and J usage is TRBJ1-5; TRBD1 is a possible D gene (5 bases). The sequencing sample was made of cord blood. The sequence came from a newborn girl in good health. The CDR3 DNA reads TGTGCCAGTAGTATAGGGGCAGGGATAAATCAGCCCCAGCATTTT. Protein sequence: CASSIGAGINQPQHF.